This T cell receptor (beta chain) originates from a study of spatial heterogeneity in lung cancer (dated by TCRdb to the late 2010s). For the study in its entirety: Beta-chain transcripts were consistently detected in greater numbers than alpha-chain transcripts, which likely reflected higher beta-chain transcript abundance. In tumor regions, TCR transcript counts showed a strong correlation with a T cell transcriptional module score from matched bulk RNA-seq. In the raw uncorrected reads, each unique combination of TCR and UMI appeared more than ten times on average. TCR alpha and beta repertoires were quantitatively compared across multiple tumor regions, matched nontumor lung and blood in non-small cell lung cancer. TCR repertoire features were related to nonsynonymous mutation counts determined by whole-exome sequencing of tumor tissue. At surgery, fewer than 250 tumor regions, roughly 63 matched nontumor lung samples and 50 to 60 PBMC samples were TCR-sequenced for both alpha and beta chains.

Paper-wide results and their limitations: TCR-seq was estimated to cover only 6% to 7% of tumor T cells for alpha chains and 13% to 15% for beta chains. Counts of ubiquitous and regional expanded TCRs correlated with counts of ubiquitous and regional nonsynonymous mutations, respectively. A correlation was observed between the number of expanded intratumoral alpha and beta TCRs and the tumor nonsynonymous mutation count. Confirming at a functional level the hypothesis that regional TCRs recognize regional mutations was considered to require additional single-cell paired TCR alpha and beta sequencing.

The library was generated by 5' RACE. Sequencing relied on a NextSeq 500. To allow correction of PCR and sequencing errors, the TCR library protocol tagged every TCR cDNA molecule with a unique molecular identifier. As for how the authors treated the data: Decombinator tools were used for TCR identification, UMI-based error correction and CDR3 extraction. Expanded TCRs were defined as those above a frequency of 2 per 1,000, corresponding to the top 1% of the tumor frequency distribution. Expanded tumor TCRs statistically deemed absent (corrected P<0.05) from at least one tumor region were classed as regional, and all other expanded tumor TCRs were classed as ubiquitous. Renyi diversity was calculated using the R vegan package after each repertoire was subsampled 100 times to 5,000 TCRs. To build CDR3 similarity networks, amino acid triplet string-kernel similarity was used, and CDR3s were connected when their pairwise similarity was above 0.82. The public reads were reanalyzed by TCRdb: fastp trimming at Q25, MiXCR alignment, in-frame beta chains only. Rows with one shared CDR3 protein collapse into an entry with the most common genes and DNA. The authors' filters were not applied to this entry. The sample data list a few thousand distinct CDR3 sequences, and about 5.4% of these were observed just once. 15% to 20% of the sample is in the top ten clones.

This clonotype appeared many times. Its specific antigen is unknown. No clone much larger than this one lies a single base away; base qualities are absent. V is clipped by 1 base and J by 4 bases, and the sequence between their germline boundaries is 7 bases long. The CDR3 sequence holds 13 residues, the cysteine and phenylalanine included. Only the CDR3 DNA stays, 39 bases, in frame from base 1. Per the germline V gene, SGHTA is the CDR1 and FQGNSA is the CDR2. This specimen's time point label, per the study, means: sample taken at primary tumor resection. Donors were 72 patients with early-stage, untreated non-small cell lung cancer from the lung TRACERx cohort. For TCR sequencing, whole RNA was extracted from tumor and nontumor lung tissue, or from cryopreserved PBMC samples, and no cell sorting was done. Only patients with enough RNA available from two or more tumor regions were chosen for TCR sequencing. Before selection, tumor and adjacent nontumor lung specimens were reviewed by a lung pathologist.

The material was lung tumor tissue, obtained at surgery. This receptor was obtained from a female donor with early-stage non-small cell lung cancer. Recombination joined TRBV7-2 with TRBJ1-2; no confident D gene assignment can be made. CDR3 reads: CASSLGQLYGYTF. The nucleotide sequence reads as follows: TGTGCCAGCAGCTTAGGTCAGCTCTATGGCTACACCTTC.